The clone carrying this T cell receptor (beta chain) has at least ten counts. Germline CDR1 SGDLS, CDR2 YYNGEE. The J segment lost 2 bases and the V segment lost 4 bases, leaving 6 bases of the junction unmatched. The CDR3 runs 15 residues. RNA transcripts yielded amplified TCR beta CDR3 regions. The HTBI set primed first-round TCR CDR3 RT-PCR. A single record per CDR3 protein comes from TCRdb applying MiXCR to the multiplex PCR reads. The sample lists 350,000 or so distinct CDR3 sequences; roughly 23% were seen once. This sample was taken from a study of T cells in Graves' hyperthyroidism and ophthalmopathy. Stability of Graves' hyperthyroidism was defined as absent ophthalmopathy progression within 18 months. Those with hyperthyroidism were 18 to 65 years old, newly diagnosed, and ill for under 2 months. Investigators excluded patients with uncontrolled infection, other autoimmune disease, pregnancy or lactation. Clinical symptoms, serum thyroxine and TRAb, thyroid ultrasound and orbital computed tomography were used for the diagnoses.

The sequencing sample was made of blood. V usage is TRBV9 and J usage is TRBJ2-3; 8 bases fit TRBD2. The TCR was taken from a woman between 45 and 65 years old with Graves' hyperthyroidism. CDR3 protein: CASSRSGRATDTQYF. CDR3 DNA sequence: TGTGCCAGCAGCCGAAGCGGGAGAGCCACAGATACGCAGTATTTT.